The entry below describes one T cell receptor (beta chain). Per germline, CDR1 MNHEY and CDR2 SVGAGI. The CDR3 consists of 15 residues. The V end lost 0 bases, the J end lost 5 bases, and 12 bases lay between the germline ends. The data were taken from a study of blood T cell repertoires in COVID-19. Study-wide background: Whether acute or convalescent, the COVID-19 samples came from the United States, Italy and Spain. From T cells, B-cell-depleted T cells, or PBMCs came the material, which was cDNA or gDNA.

In the original workflow: It was from reference gene primer amplification that nucleated cell counts were estimated. Profiled with immunoSEQ multiplex PCR; TCRdb holds only in-frame clones, not every one. The DNA was the basis for D and trimming; V, J and clone size are from that table. The sample holds around 130,000 clones; under 90% are singletons and the top ten take about 12%. The sequencing sample was made of peripheral blood. The receptor comes from an older woman with acute or convalescent COVID-19. The chain has TRBV6-5 and TRBJ2-3, with D possibly matching TRBD1 (6 bases). CDR3 sequence reads: CASSYSGAARDTQYF. The DNA of the CDR3 is TGTGCCAGCAGTTACTCGGGGGCAGCGAGAGATACGCAGTATTTT.